These T cell receptor beta chains were read from a single sample in a study of OX40 agonist ivuxolimab in advanced cancers. Repertoires were generated with immunoSEQ multiplex PCR, while TCRdb's copy carries only in-frame clones and drops some. The sample contains about 90,000 clones, approximately 91% of which appear only once. The source was CD4+ or CD8+ T cells sorted from blood, collected in a trial of the OX40 agonist ivuxolimab. Every receptor here comes from an adult with an advanced solid tumor such as melanoma, head and neck, liver or kidney cancer. Both conserved end residues are part of each CDR3. Fields, in order: clone size, V gene, D gene, J gene, CDR3 length, CDR3 DNA, CDR3 protein. D genes are given only for firm matches. Clone size is not always given. Where it is, it says once, few, many or a class for expanded clones.

size: -; V: TRBV7-9; D: -; J: TRBJ1-1; length: 14; DNA: TGTGCCAGCAGCTTAGCTCTCGGAAACACTGAAGCTTTCTTT; CDR3: CASSLALGNTEAFF
size: -; V: TRBV28; D: TRBD1; J: TRBJ1-2; length: 16; DNA: TGTGCCAGCAGTTTCCTCGGGACAGGGGGGAACTATGGCTACACCTTC; CDR3: CASSFLGTGGNYGYTF
size: -; V: TRBV2; D: TRBD1; J: TRBJ2-7; length: 14; DNA: TGTGCCAGCAGGCCAGGGACAGGAGATTACGAGCAGTACTTC; CDR3: CASRPGTGDYEQYF
size: -; V: TRBV7-2; D: -; J: TRBJ2-3; length: 14; DNA: TGTGCCAGCAGCCCCTTAGGTTCCACAGATACGCAGTATTTT; CDR3: CASSPLGSTDTQYF
size: once; V: TRBV30; D: -; J: TRBJ2-1; length: 13; DNA: TGTGCCTGGTCGTCCGGGAATAACAATGAGCAGTTCTTC; CDR3: CAWSSGNNNEQFF
size: -; V: TRBV29-1; D: -; J: TRBJ2-7; length: 15; DNA: TGCAGCGTTGAAGAAAAGAAGGCAGGCCACTACGAGCAGTACTTC; CDR3: CSVEEKKAGHYEQYF
size: -; V: TRBV9; D: -; J: TRBJ2-2; length: 14; DNA: TGTGCCAGCAGCGTTCAGTCGTCTGGCGGGGAGCTGTTTTTT; CDR3: CASSVQSSGGELFF
size: -; V: TRBV7-9; D: TRBD2; J: TRBJ2-1; length: 15; DNA: TGTGCCAGCAGCCGACTAGCGGGAGTGTCCAATGAGCAGTTCTTC; CDR3: CASSRLAGVSNEQFF
size: -; V: TRBV5-4; D: TRBD2; J: TRBJ2-3; length: 16; DNA: TGTGCCAGCAGCTTGGGGCTAGCGGTTAGCACAGATACGCAGTATTTT; CDR3: CASSLGLAVSTDTQYF
size: -; V: TRBV30; D: -; J: TRBJ2-7; length: 12; DNA: TGTGCCTGGAGTGCCGAGGGTTTCGAGCAGTACTTC; CDR3: CAWSAEGFEQYF
size: -; V: TRBV5-1; D: TRBD1; J: TRBJ1-5; length: 16; DNA: TGCGCCAGCAGCTCCGGACAGGGCCAAAGCAATCAGCCCCAGCATTTT; CDR3: CASSSGQGQSNQPQHF
size: once; V: TRBV28; D: -; J: TRBJ2-3; length: 14; DNA: TGTGCCAGCAGTTTGGTGCAGGCCCCCGATACGCAGTATTTT; CDR3: CASSLVQAPDTQYF
size: -; V: TRBV7-9; D: TRBD2; J: TRBJ2-3; length: 15; DNA: TGTGCCAGCAGCCGATCTAGCGGGAGTGCAGATACGCAGTATTTT; CDR3: CASSRSSGSADTQYF
size: -; V: TRBV10-2; D: -; J: TRBJ2-1; length: 13; DNA: TGCGCCAGCAGTGAAGGCTTATACAATGAGCAGTTCTTC; CDR3: CASSEGLYNEQFF
size: -; V: TRBV6-6; D: -; J: TRBJ2-3; length: 13; DNA: TGTGCCACGCGACAGACTAGCACAGATACGCAGTATTTT; CDR3: CATRQTSTDTQYF
size: -; V: TRBV18; D: TRBD1; J: TRBJ2-3; length: 16; DNA: TGTGCCAGCACAACCGGGACAGGGATCGTGAGAGATACGCAGTATTTT; CDR3: CASTTGTGIVRDTQYF
size: -; V: TRBV7-3; D: -; J: TRBJ2-5; length: 15; DNA: TGTGCCAGCAGCTTAAATAACGGTCTTTTGGAGACCCAGTACTTC; CDR3: CASSLNNGLLETQYF
size: -; V: TRBV4-1; D: TRBD1; J: TRBJ2-1; length: 15; DNA: TGCGCCAGCAGCCAGGGACAGGGGGGGGCAAATGAGCAGTTCTTC; CDR3: CASSQGQGGANEQFF
size: -; V: TRBV5-1; D: -; J: TRBJ2-7; length: 18; DNA: TGCGCCAGCAGCGAGGGGAGGAAATGGACAGGCAACTCCTACGAGCAGTACTTC; CDR3: CASSEGRKWTGNSYEQYF
size: once; V: TRBV5-1; D: -; J: TRBJ2-7; length: 16; DNA: TGCGCCAGCAGCTTGGATTCGGCAGGGTCCTCCTACGAGCAGTACTTC; CDR3: CASSLDSAGSSYEQYF
size: -; V: TRBV20-1; D: -; J: TRBJ1-2; length: 11; DNA: TGCAGTGCTAGTAACAGGCGTGGCTACACCTTC; CDR3: CSASNRRGYTF
size: -; V: TRBV11-2; D: -; J: TRBJ2-7; length: 15; DNA: TGTGCCAGCAGCTTAGCTGCGACAGGCGCCTACGAGCAGTACTTC; CDR3: CASSLAATGAYEQYF
size: -; V: TRBV6-6; D: TRBD1; J: TRBJ1-1; length: 16; DNA: TGTGCCAGCAGTTCCTCCCCGGGACAGGGGAACACTGAAGCTTTCTTT; CDR3: CASSSSPGQGNTEAFF
size: -; V: TRBV10-1; D: -; J: TRBJ2-3; length: 10; DNA: TGCGCCACCCTTACAAATACGCAGTATTTT; CDR3: CATLTNTQYF
size: -; V: TRBV11-2; D: TRBD1; J: TRBJ2-7; length: 14; DNA: TGTGCCAGCAGCACCCGGACAGGGGAGTACGAGCAGTACTTC; CDR3: CASSTRTGEYEQYF
size: once; V: TRBV5-4; D: TRBD2; J: TRBJ2-1; length: 16; DNA: TGTGCCAGCAGCTTGGGGGTGGCTAGCGGGAGGGATGAGCAGTTCTTC; CDR3: CASSLGVASGRDEQFF
size: -; V: TRBV11-2; D: -; J: TRBJ2-7; length: 16; DNA: TGTGCCAGCAGAAAAATCCGCGAAGGGCCGGTCTACGAGCAGTACTTC; CDR3: CASRKIREGPVYEQYF
size: -; V: TRBV4-3; D: -; J: TRBJ1-3; length: 16; DNA: TGCGCCAGCAGCCAAGCAAAGGCCGCCGTTGGAAACACCATATATTTT; CDR3: CASSQAKAAVGNTIYF
size: -; V: TRBV11-2; D: -; J: TRBJ2-7; length: 11; DNA: TGTGCCAGCAGCTTACGCTACGAGCAGTACTTC; CDR3: CASSLRYEQYF
size: -; V: TRBV5-4; D: TRBD1; J: TRBJ2-5; length: 13; DNA: TGTGCCAGCAGCCGGGGACAGAAAGAGACCCAGTACTTC; CDR3: CASSRGQKETQYF
size: once; V: TRBV18; D: -; J: TRBJ1-1; length: 19; DNA: TGTGCCAGCTCACCATTTGGGGGGGCAATCGGGAGTCAAGGCTCTGAAGCTTTCTTT; CDR3: CASSPFGGAIGSQGSEAFF
size: -; V: TRBV18; D: -; J: TRBJ2-7; length: 14; DNA: TGTGCCAGCTCACTGGGACCGATTTACTACGAGCAGTACTTC; CDR3: CASSLGPIYYEQYF
size: -; V: TRBV7-3; D: TRBD2; J: TRBJ2-1; length: 18; DNA: TGTGCCAGCAGCATGACCGGGACTAGCGGGAGGGCCTACAATGAGCAGTTCTTC; CDR3: CASSMTGTSGRAYNEQFF
size: -; V: TRBV7-2; D: TRBD1; J: TRBJ1-1; length: 14; DNA: TGTGCCAGCAGCTCCCAGGGGGCAGGCACTGAAGCTTTCTTT; CDR3: CASSSQGAGTEAFF
size: -; V: TRBV7-3; D: -; J: TRBJ2-1; length: 12; DNA: TGTGCCAGCAGCTCCTCGGAGTCAGAGCAGTTCTTC; CDR3: CASSSSESEQFF
size: -; V: TRBV28; D: -; J: TRBJ2-2; length: 15; DNA: TGTGCCACCACTGGGGCGGGGAAGAACACCGGGGAGCTGTTTTTT; CDR3: CATTGAGKNTGELFF
size: -; V: TRBV18; D: -; J: TRBJ1-1; length: 15; DNA: TGTGCCAGCTCCCCACCGGGACCCCGGGGATCTGAAGCTTTCTTT; CDR3: CASSPPGPRGSEAFF
size: -; V: TRBV7-9; D: TRBD1; J: TRBJ1-4; length: 15; DNA: TGTGCCAGCAGCTTGACAGGGGCAACTAATGAAAAACTGTTTTTT; CDR3: CASSLTGATNEKLFF
size: -; V: TRBV6-6; D: -; J: TRBJ1-5; length: 13; DNA: TGTGCCAGCAGGCAGACTCACAATCAGCCCCAGCATTTT; CDR3: CASRQTHNQPQHF
size: -; V: TRBV7-2; D: -; J: TRBJ2-5; length: 14; DNA: TGTGCCAGCAGCTTAAGTCTTAGCGACAAGACCCAGTACTTC; CDR3: CASSLSLSDKTQYF
size: -; V: TRBV19; D: -; J: TRBJ1-2; length: 15; DNA: TGTGCCAGTACCATCTCGCGTGATGGTCCTTATGGCTACACCTTC; CDR3: CASTISRDGPYGYTF
size: -; V: TRBV6-5; D: -; J: TRBJ2-7; length: 15; DNA: TGTGCCAGCACGGGTGGAGGCGTTAGCTCCTACGAGCAGTACTTC; CDR3: CASTGGGVSSYEQYF
size: -; V: TRBV28; D: -; J: TRBJ2-7; length: 11; DNA: TGTGCCAGCAGTTTCAGCTACGAGCAGTACTTC; CDR3: CASSFSYEQYF
size: -; V: TRBV9; D: -; J: TRBJ2-2; length: 16; DNA: TGTGCCAGCAGCGTAGCCCAGGGGACGAACACCGGGGAGCTGTTTTTT; CDR3: CASSVAQGTNTGELFF
size: -; V: TRBV5-4; D: TRBD1; J: TRBJ1-1; length: 15; DNA: TGTGCCAGCAGCCAGACGGGACAGACAAACACTGAAGCTTTCTTT; CDR3: CASSQTGQTNTEAFF
size: -; V: TRBV19; D: TRBD1; J: TRBJ2-7; length: 14; DNA: TGTGCCAGTAGTCCCGGGACAGCCGCCTACGAGCAGTACTTC; CDR3: CASSPGTAAYEQYF
size: -; V: TRBV19; D: -; J: TRBJ2-2; length: 13; DNA: TGTGCCAGTATGTCCTCGCACACCGGGGAGCTGTTTTTT; CDR3: CASMSSHTGELFF
size: -; V: TRBV11-2; D: -; J: TRBJ2-3; length: 14; DNA: TGTGCCAGCAGCCCCCAGAGTGGGCAAGATACGCAGTATTTT; CDR3: CASSPQSGQDTQYF
size: -; V: TRBV5-6; D: TRBD2; J: TRBJ2-1; length: 15; DNA: TGTGCCAGCAGCCTCGGACTAGCGGGGTCCAATGAGCAGTTCTTC; CDR3: CASSLGLAGSNEQFF
size: -; V: TRBV2; D: TRBD2; J: TRBJ2-2; length: 15; DNA: TGTGCCAGCGACCGTAGCGGGAGGGCCACCGGGGAGCTGTTTTTT; CDR3: CASDRSGRATGELFF
size: -; V: TRBV29-1; D: -; J: TRBJ2-5; length: 14; DNA: TGCAGCGTCGGGGGGCTAGCAAACCAAGAGACCCAGTACTTC; CDR3: CSVGGLANQETQYF